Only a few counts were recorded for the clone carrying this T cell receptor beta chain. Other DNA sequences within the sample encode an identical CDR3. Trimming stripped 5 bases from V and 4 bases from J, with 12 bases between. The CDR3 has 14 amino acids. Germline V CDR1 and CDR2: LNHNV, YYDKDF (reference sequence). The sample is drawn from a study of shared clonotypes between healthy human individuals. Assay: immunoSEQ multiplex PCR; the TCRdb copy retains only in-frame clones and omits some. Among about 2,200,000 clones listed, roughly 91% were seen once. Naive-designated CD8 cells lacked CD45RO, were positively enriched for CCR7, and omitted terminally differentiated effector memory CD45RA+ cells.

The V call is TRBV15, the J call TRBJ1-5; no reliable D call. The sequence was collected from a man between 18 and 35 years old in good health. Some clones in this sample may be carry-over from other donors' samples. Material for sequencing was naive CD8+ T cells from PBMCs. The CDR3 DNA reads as TGTGCCACCAGCGCAGGACGTCCTAATCAGCCCCAGCATTTT. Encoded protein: CATSAGRPNQPQHF.